This TCR beta chain stems from a study of cytotoxic CD8 clonotypes in ibrutinib-treated CLL. Study context: Response was recorded as partial in 24 patients and complete in 2; at median 68 months, approximately 14 remained remitted and around 12 had progressed. The average sample held approximately 260,000 productive templates and 91,000 or so productive rearrangements.

Investigators sourced approximately 2 micrograms of genomic DNA from cryopreserved PBMCs for TCR beta libraries. Germline CDR1 reads MNHEY; CDR2 reads SMNVEV (reference sequence). CDR3 length equals 15 residues. Trimming left V 2 bases short and J 0 bases short, with 8 bases between. General study results and limits: Having risen at ibrutinib response, clonality had fallen back toward baseline by progression.

This table comes from immunoSEQ multiplex PCR, and its TCRdb copy is limited to in-frame clones, with some not included. Of about 200,000 clones in the sample, nearly 80% are singletons; the top ten hold roughly 10%. Remarks on this clone: Its specificity is not known.

The receptor was derived from a human donor with chronic lymphocytic leukemia. The specimen comprised PBMCs, sampled after 12 months of ibrutinib treatment. The gene calls are TRBV27 and TRBJ2-1; the D is unclear. DNA of the CDR3: TGTGCCAGCAGTTTAATGGCGGTCTCCTACAATGAGCAGTTCTTC. This codes for CASSLMAVSYNEQFF.